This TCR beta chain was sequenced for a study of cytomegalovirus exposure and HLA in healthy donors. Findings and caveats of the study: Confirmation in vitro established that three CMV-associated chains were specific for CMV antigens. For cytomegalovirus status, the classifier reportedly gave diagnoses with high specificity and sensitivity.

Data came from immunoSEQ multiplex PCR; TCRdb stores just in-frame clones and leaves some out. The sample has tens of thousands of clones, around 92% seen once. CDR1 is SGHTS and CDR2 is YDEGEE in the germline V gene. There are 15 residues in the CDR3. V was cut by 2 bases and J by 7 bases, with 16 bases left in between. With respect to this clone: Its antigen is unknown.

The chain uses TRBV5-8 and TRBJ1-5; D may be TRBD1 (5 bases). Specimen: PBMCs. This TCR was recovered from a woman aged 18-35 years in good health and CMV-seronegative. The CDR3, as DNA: TGTGCCAGCAGCTTAAGCGGGCAGGGAAGGCAGCCCCAGCATTTT. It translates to CASSLSGQGRQPQHF. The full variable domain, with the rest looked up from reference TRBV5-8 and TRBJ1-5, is EAGVTQSPTHLIKTRGQQATLRCSPISGHTSVYWYQQALGLGLQFLLWYDEGEERNRGNFPPRFSGRQFPNYSSELNVNALELEDSALYLCASSLSGQGRQPQHFGDGTRLSIL.